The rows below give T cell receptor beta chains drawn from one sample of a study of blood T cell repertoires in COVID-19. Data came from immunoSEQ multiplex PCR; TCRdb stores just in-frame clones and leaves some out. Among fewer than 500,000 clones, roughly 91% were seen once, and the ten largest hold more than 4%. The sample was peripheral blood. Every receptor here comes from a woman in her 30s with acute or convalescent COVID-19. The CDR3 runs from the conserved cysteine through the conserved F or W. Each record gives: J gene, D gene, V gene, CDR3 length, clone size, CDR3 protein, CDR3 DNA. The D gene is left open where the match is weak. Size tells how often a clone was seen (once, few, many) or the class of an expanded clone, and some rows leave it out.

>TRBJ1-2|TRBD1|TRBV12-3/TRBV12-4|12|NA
CASGQGDYGYTF
TGTGCCAGCGGACAGGGGGACTATGGCTACACCTTC
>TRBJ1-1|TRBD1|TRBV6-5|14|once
CASSYSQGFAEAFF
TGTGCCAGCAGTTATTCACAGGGGTTCGCTGAAGCTTTCTTT
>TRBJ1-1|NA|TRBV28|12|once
CASSSANTEAFF
TGTGCCAGTAGCAGCGCGAACACTGAAGCTTTCTTT
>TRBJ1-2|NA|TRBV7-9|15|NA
CASSLSGVNVYGYTF
TGTGCCAGCAGCTTATCAGGGGTTAATGTTTATGGCTACACCTTC
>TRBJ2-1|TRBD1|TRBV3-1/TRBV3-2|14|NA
CASTPNSDRAEQFF
TGTGCCAGCACACCAAACTCGGACAGGGCTGAGCAGTTCTTC
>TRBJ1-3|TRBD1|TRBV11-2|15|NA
CASSLTGGSGNTIYF
TGTGCCAGCAGCTTAACAGGGGGCTCTGGAAACACCATATATTTT
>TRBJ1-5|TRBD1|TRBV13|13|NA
CASSEDRAQPQHF
TGTGCCAGCAGCGAAGACAGGGCTCAGCCCCAGCATTTT
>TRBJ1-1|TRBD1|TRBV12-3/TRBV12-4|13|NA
CASSAGQVTEAFF
TGTGCCAGCAGTGCGGGACAGGTGACTGAAGCTTTCTTT
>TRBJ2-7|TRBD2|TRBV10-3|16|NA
CAISESASGNSYEQYF
TGTGCCATCAGTGAGAGTGCTAGCGGGAACTCCTACGAGCAGTACTTC
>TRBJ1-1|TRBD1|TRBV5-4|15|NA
CASSPGQGYGTEAFF
TGTGCCAGCAGCCCGGGACAGGGGTATGGCACTGAAGCTTTCTTT
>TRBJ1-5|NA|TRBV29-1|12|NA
CSVGEGNQPQHF
TGCAGCGTTGGGGAGGGCAATCAGCCCCAGCATTTT
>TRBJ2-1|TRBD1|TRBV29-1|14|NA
CSVELGNRGNEQFF
TGCAGCGTTGAATTAGGAAACAGGGGAAATGAGCAGTTCTTC
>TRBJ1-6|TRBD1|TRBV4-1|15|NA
CASSQDRGPNSPLHF
TGCGCCAGCAGCCAAGACAGGGGGCCGAATTCACCCCTCCACTTT
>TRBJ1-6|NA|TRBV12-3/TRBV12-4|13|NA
CASKGTSNSPLHF
TGTGCCAGCAAGGGGACATCAAATTCACCCCTCCACTTT
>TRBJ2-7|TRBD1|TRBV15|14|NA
CATSATGVVHEQYF
TGTGCCACCAGCGCGACAGGGGTAGTCCACGAGCAGTACTTC